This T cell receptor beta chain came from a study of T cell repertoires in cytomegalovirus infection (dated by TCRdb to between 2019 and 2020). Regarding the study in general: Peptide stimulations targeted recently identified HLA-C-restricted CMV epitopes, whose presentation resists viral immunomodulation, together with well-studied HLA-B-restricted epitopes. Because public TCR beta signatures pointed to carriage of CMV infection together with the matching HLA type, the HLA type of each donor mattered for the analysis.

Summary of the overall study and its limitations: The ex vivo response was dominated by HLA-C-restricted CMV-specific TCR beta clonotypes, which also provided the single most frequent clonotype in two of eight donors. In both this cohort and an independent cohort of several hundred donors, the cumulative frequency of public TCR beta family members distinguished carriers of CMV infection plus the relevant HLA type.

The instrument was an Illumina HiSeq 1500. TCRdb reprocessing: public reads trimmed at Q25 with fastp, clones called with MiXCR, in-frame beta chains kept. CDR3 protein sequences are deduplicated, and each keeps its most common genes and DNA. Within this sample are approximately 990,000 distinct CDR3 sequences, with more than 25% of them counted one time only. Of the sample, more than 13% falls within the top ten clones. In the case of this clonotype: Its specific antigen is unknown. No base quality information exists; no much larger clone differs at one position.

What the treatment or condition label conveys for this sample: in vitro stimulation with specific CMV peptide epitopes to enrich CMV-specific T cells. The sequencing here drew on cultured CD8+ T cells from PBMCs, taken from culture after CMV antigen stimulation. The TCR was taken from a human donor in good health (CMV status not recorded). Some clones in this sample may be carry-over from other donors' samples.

The CDR3 amino acid sequence is: CASSLVDNSYEQYF. The sequenced DNA is TGCGCCAGCAGCTTGGTGGACAACTCCTACGAGCAGTACTTC. The sequence links TRBV5-1 to TRBJ2-7; the D gene is perhaps TRBD1, on 5 matching bases. Deletion took 0 bases off V and 0 bases off J, with a span of 7 bases between the germline ends. From its cysteine to its phenylalanine, the CDR3 spans 14 amino acids. Only the CDR3 DNA is retained, 42 bases long and in frame from the first base. Taken from the germline V gene, the CDR1 and CDR2 loops are SGHRS and YFSETQ.